Presented here are 11 T cell receptor beta chains from one specimen sequenced in a study of tumor and adjacent non-tumor tissue in lung cancer. The template was RNA from unsorted bulk tissue. Three rounds of nested PCR, following a modified ARM-PCR protocol, produced the TCRbeta library. In TCRdb, the multiplex PCR reads were re-called with MiXCR into one record per CDR3 protein. The data show about 200,000 distinct CDR3 sequences, roughly 70% seen once. Sequenced material: lung tumor tissue. The receptors derive from a man in his fifties or sixties with non-small cell lung cancer.

This clonotype turned up a few times. The CDR3 loop is CASSLELRTDTQYF. The CDR3 DNA reads TGTGCCAGCAGCTTAGAACTACGCACAGATACGCAGTATTTT. V and J are TRBV11-2 and TRBJ2-3, with D unclear. V was cut by 0 bases and J by 1 base, with 5 bases left in between. Germline V gene sequence: CDR1 SGHAT, CDR2 FQNNGV. The CDR3 runs to 14 residues.

A note on this clonotype: A clone one base away is much larger, so this may be a read error. The V call is TRBV4-2, the J call TRBJ1-4; TRBD1 agrees at 8 bases. Germline CDR1 is LGHNA and CDR2 is YNFKEQ. CDR3 length: 18 residues. This CDR3 reads CSSSHTGTGRATNEKLFF. The CDR3 DNA follows: TGTTCCAGCAGCCACACCGGGACAGGTCGAGCAACTAATGAAAAACTGTTTTTT.

This rearrangement joins TRBV20-1 to TRBJ2-3; 13 bases align to TRBD2. The junction had 14 bases not matched to a gene; V was cut back by 5 bases and J by 0 bases. The CDR3 spans 19 residues. Germline V CDR1 and CDR2: DFQATT, SNEGSKA (reference sequence). CDR3 amino acids: CSAPRGGGTSGDSTDTQYF. CDR3 bases: TGCAGTGCTCCCCGGGGTGGGGGGACTAGCGGGGATAGCACAGATACGCAGTATTTT.

V usage is TRBV14 and J usage is TRBJ2-2; possible D gene TRBD1, 6 bases. Between the trimmed V and J ends, which lost 2 bases and 4 bases, there was a span of 14 bases. The germline V gene has CDR1 SGHDN and CDR2 FVKESK. The CDR3 runs to 16 residues. This CDR3 is CASSQPQGPITGELFF. The CDR3, as DNA: TGTGCCAGCAGCCAACCACAGGGTCCGATCACCGGGGAGCTGTTTTTT.

Regarding this clonotype: With a much larger clone just one base away, this may be a read error. The V call is TRBV29-1, the J call TRBJ2-3, with D unclear. The CDR3 contains 12 residues. V shed 4 bases and J shed 5 bases, with 10 bases lying between them. Germline V gene lookup returns CDR1 SQVTM and CDR2 ANQGSEA. The CDR3 spells CSVVSLLDTQYF. DNA for the CDR3: TGCAGCGTTGTTTCCCTCCTAGATACGCAGTATTTT.

This clonotype turned up a few times. V usage is TRBV6-1 and J usage is TRBJ1-5, with D perhaps matching TRBD1 (6 bases). The V end lost 11 bases, the J end lost 5 bases, and 16 bases lay between the germline ends. The CDR3 has 13 amino acids. From germline, CDR1 is MNHNS and CDR2 SASEGT. The DNA of the CDR3 is TGTGCCTGTCGGGACACAAGATATCAGCCCCAGCATTTT. Protein: CACRDTRYQPQHF.

This clonotype was recorded a few times. Since the CDR3 does not end with the conserved phenylalanine or tryptophan, this likely comes from a read error. The chain is built from TRBV20-1 and TRBJ2-7; D unresolved. The CDR3 covers 11 residues. V lost 3 bases to trimming and J lost 2 bases, with 5 bases between them. Germline loops: CDR1 DFQATT, CDR2 SNEGSKA (reference sequence). In nucleotides, the CDR3 is TGCAGTGCTAGTGTAGCCTACGAGCAGTACCTC. It yields the protein CSASVAYEQYL.

As regards this clonotype: The junction shows a germline mismatch at one end, possibly a read error. J is TRBJ1-1 and V is TRBV20-1; unclear D gene. This CDR3 has 14 residues. Germline V gene sequence: CDR1 DFQATT, CDR2 SNEGSKA (reference sequence). CDR3 nucleotide sequence: TGTAGTGCTAGATACATTCTCTTTGGAACTGAAGCTTTCTTT. Its translation is CSARYILFGTEAFF.

Details on this clonotype: Germline is not matched at one junction end, which may reflect a read error. In DNA form, the CDR3 reads TGTGCCAGCAACACCACTAGCGGGGGGGCCTCCACCGGGGAGCTGTATTTT. It translates to CASNTTSGGASTGELYF. J is TRBJ2-2 and V is TRBV11-1, with TRBD2 identical over 13 bases. The CDR3 is made up of 17 amino acids. Germline V lookup: CDR1 SGHAT, CDR2 FQDESV (reference sequence). The whole variable domain, remainder taken from reference TRBV11-1 and TRBJ2-2, is EAEVAQSPRYKITEKSQAVAFWCDPISGHATLYWYRQILGQGPELLVQFQDESVVDDSQLPKDRFSAERLKGVDSTLKIQPAELGDSAMYLCASNTTSGGASTGELYFGEGSRLTVL.

About this clonotype: This sequence may be a read error, since a much larger clone differs from it by one base. This rearrangement joins TRBV20-1 to TRBJ1-6; D remains ambiguous. Looked up from germline, CDR1 is DFQATT and CDR2 is SNEGSKA (reference sequence). The CDR3 spans 13 residues. The CDR3 DNA is TGCACTGCTAGAGATAGGAGGGCTTCACCCCTCCACTTT. It is translated as CTARDRRASPLHF.

This clonotype was recorded only once. A read error is likely, as this CDR3 ends without the conserved phenylalanine or tryptophan. J is TRBJ2-7 and V is TRBV6-5; 9 nucleotides match TRBD2. CDR1 is MNHEY and CDR2 is SVGAGI in the germline V gene. The CDR3 spans 16 residues. The CDR3 region is CANSYSSSGVTYEQYS. Written as DNA, the CDR3 is TGTGCCAACAGTTACTCGTCTAGCGGGGTCACCTACGAGCAGTACTCC.